This entry describes one T cell receptor beta chain. The data were obtained in a study of blood T cell repertoires in COVID-19. Study in general: The United States, Italy and Spain provided the acute and convalescent COVID-19 samples. Sources were T cells, B-cell-depleted T cells, or PBMCs; the material itself was cDNA or gDNA.

Original processing notes: For nucleated cells, counts were estimated from reference gene primer amplification. Only in-frame clones appear in the TCRdb table, and some are missing; sequencing was by immunoSEQ multiplex PCR. The DNA was the basis for D and trimming; V, J and clone size are from that table. This sample yields roughly 320,000 clones, of which roughly 89% are seen a single time; approximately 2% belongs to the top ten. Followed over time, Seattle patients had been enrolled while infection was active. Trimming removed 3 bases from V and 4 bases from J; junction bases left unmatched: 4. Germline CDR1 reads LNHDA; CDR2 reads SQIVND (reference sequence). The CDR3 has 15 amino acids.

The source is a young woman with COVID-19, enrolled during active disease. The sample comprised peripheral blood. The chain has TRBV19 and TRBJ2-1; 9 nucleotides agree with TRBD2. CDR3 protein: CASSIASGGYNEQFF. CDR3 coding DNA: TGTGCCAGTAGTATCGCCAGCGGGGGGTACAATGAGCAGTTCTTC.